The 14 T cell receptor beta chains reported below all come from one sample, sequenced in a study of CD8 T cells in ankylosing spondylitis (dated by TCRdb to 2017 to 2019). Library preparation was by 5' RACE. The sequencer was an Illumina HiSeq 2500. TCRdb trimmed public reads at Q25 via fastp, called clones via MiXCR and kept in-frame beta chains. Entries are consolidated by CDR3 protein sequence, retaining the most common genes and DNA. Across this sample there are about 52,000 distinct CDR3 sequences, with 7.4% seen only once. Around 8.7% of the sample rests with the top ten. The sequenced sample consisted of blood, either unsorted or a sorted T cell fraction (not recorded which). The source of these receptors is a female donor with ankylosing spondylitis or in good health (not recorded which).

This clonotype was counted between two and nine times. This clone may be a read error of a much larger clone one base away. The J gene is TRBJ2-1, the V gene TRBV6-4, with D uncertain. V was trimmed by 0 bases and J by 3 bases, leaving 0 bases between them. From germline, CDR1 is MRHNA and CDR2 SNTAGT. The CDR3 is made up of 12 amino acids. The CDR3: CASSDSYNEQFF. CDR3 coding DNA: TGTGCCAGCAGTGACTCCTACAATGAGCAGTTCTTC.

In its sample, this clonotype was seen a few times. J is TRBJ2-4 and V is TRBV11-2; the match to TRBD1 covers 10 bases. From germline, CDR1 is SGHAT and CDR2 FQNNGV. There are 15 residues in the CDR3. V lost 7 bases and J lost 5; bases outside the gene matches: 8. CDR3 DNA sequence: TGTGCCAGCAACCTCCGGGACAGGGGCCAAAACATTCAGTACTTC. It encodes CASNLRDRGQNIQYF.

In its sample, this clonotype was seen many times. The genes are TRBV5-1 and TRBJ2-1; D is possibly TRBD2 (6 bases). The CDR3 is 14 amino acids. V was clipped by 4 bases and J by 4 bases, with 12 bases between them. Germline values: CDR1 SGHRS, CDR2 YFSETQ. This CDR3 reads CASSQGLGYNEQFF. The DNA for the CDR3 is TGCGCCAGCAGCCAGGGACTTGGATACAATGAGCAGTTCTTC.

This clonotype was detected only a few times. This chain's CDR3 is CASSTPMWAQGQEYDEQYF. CDR3 bases: TGTGCCAGCAGCACTCCGATGTGGGCGCAAGGCCAGGAGTACGACGAGCAGTACTTC. This chain uses TRBV6-2 or TRBV6-3 with TRBJ2-7; D ambiguous. CDR1 MNHEY and CDR2 SVGEGT come from the germline V gene. The CDR3 loop spans 19 amino acids. Trimming took 6 bases from V and 5 from J, leaving 32 bases between them.

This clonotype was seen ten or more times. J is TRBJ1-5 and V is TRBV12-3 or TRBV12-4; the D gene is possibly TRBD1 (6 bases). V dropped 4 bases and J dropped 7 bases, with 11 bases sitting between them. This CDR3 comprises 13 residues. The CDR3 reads CASSSQGNQPQHF. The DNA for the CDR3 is TGTGCCAGCAGTTCACAGGGAAACCAGCCCCAGCATTTT.

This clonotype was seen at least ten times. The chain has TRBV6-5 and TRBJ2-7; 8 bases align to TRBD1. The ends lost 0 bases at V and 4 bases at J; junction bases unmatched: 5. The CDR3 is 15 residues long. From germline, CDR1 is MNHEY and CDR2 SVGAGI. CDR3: CASSYSTDRAYEQYF. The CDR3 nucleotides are TGTGCCAGCAGTTACTCAACGGACAGGGCTTACGAGCAGTACTTC.

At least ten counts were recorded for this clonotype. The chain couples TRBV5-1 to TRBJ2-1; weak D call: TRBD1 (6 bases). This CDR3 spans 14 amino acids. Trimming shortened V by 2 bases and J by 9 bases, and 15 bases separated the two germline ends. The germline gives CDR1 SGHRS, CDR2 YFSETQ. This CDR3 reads CASSFRGHPGEQFF. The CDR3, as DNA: TGCGCCAGCAGCTTCCGGGGACATCCTGGTGAGCAGTTCTTC. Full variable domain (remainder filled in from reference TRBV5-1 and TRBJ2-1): KAGVTQTPRYLIKTRGQQVTLSCSPISGHRSVSWYQQTPGQGLQFLFEYFSETQRNKGNFPGRFSGRQFSNSRSEMNVSTLELGDSALYLCASSFRGHPGEQFFGPGTRLTVL.

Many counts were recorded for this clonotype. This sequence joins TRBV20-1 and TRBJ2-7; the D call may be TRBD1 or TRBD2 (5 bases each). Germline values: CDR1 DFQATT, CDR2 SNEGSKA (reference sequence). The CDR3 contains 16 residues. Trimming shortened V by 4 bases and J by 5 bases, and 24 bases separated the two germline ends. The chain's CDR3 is CSATIMAGRVLDEQYF. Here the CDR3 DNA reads TGCAGTGCTACAATTATGGCAGGGAGAGTACTGGACGAGCAGTACTTC.

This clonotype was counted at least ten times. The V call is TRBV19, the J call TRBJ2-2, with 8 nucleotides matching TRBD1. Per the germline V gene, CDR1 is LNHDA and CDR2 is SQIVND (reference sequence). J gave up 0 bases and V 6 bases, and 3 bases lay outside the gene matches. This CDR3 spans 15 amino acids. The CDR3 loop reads CASRDRETNTGELFF. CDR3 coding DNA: TGTGCCAGTAGGGACAGGGAAACGAACACCGGGGAGCTGTTTTTT.

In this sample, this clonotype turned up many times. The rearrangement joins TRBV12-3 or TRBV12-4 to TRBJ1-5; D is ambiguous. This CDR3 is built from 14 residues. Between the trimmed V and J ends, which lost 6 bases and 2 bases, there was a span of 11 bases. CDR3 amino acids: CASSFRDGNQPQHF. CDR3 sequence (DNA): TGTGCCAGCAGCTTCAGAGACGGCAATCAGCCCCAGCATTTT.

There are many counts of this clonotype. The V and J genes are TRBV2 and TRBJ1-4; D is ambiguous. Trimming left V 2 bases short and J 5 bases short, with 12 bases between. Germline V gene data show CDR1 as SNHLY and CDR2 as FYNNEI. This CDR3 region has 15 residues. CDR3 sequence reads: CASSEKGSRNEKLFF. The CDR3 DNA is TGTGCCAGCAGTGAAAAAGGTAGCCGGAATGAAAAACTGTTTTTT.

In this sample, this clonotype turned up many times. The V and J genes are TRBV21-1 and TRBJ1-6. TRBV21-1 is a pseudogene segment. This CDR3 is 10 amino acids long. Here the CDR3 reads CASLNSPLHF. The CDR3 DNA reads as TGTGCCAGCCTCAATTCACCCCTCCACTTT.

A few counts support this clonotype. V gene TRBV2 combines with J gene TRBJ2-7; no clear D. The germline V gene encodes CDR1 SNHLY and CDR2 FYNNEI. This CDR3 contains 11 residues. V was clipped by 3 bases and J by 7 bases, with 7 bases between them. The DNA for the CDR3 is TGTGCCAGCAGTGATGGATATGAGCAGTACTTC. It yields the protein CASSDGYEQYF.

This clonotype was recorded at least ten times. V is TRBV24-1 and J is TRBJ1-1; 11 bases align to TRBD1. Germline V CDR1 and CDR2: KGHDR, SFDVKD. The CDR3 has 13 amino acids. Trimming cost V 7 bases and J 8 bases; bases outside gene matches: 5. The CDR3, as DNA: TGTGCCACCAGCCCGGGACAGGGGGAGGAAGCTTTCTTT. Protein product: CATSPGQGEEAFF.